This T cell receptor beta chain was recorded in a study of T cell repertoires in cytomegalovirus infection. Background on the study: A matching HLA type, together with CMV infection, was signaled by public TCR beta signatures.

TCRdb called the reads again in MiXCR, with one record for every CDR3 protein. The repertoire holds around 180,000 distinct CDR3 sequences, with approximately 30% as singletons. Findings of the study overall: Summed public TCR beta family frequency identified CMV carriers bearing the relevant HLA. Predominance within the ex vivo response was attributable to HLA-C-restricted CMV-specific TCR beta clonotypes.

This CDR3 region has 13 residues. Between the trimmed V and J ends, which lost 5 bases and 6 bases, there was a span of 12 bases. The germline gives CDR1 SEHNR, CDR2 FQNEAQ (reference sequence). This clonotype turned up a few times. Its antigen is unknown. The source material was PBMCs. V and J are TRBV7-9 and TRBJ2-3; D gene uncertain. This receptor was taken from a human donor in good health (CMV status not recorded). Some clones in this sample may be carry-over from other donors' samples. CDR3 bases: TGTGCCAGCAGCCCGGCGGTCTCGGATACGCAGTATTTT. Protein: CASSPAVSDTQYF.